The clone carrying this TCR beta chain was counted between two and nine times. What it binds is unknown. No treatment of any kind had been given to any patient before thyroid surgery. This sample was included in a study of metastatic and nonmetastatic thyroid tumors. Study-wide background: Malignant and benign thyroid patients had repertoires compared in peripheral blood and tumor or nodule tissue. Study-wide results and limits: When malignant thyroid tumors were compared with benign nodules, TCR beta diversity was reportedly significantly higher in the malignant tumors. This held in both blood and tumor samples.

Under the authors' procedure: Clinicopathological groups supplied CDR3 differences that were used to build a distant-metastasis classifier for papillary thyroid cancer. TCRdb used MiXCR to call clones anew from the PCR reads. TCRdb's processing, not the authors' own work, is the source of the V and J calls. The sample records more than 20,000 clones, roughly a quarter being singletons. What was sequenced was tumor tissue. The TCR sequence derives from a male donor with papillary thyroid cancer or a benign thyroid nodule (not recorded which). Some clones in this sample may be carry-over from other donors' samples.

The CDR3: CASSQSDEQYF. In DNA form, the CDR3 reads TGTGCCAGCAGTCAATCGGACGAGCAGTACTTC. This chain joins TRBV2 and TRBJ2-7; no definite D call. Trimming took 5 bases from V and 5 from J, leaving 7 bases between them. Looked up from germline, CDR1 is SNHLY and CDR2 is FYNNEI. The CDR3 length is 11 residues.